The 22 T cell receptor beta chains in this list originate from one sample, sequenced in a study of T cells after yellow fever vaccination. TCRdb recomputed calls from the 5' RACE reads with MiXCR, one row per CDR3 protein. In the table there are some 260,000 distinct CDR3 sequences, 5.2% of which are singletons. The source was CD4+ T cells sorted from PBMCs, collected on the day of the yellow fever booster vaccination. These receptors were obtained from a man aged 18 to 35 who received the YFV17D yellow fever vaccine.

This clonotype was found a few times. The chain uses TRBV9 and TRBJ2-1, with unresolved D. The V end was cut by 0 bases, the J end by 5 bases, with 3 bases between. Germline values: CDR1 SGDLS, CDR2 YYNGEE. This CDR3 spans 12 amino acids. The CDR3 nucleotides read TGTGCCAGCAGCGTAGATAACAATGAGCAGTTCTTC. This translates into CASSVDNNEQFF.

The chain carries TRBV4-2 and TRBJ1-2; D gene ambiguous. Germline CDR1 reads LGHNA; CDR2 reads YNFKEQ. The CDR3 length is 13 residues. Between the trimmed V and J ends, which lost 3 bases and 3 bases, there was a span of 8 bases. In nucleotides, the CDR3 is TGTGCCAGCAGCCAGGAACGGGACTATGGCTACACCTTC. Protein product: CASSQERDYGYTF.

This clonotype was observed at least ten times. The J gene is TRBJ1-2, the V gene TRBV6-5; D may be TRBD1 (6 bases). The CDR3 spans 13 residues. The germline CDR1 and CDR2 sequences are MNHEY and SVGAGI. The germline V and J ends were trimmed by 4 bases and 5 bases, with 11 bases remaining between them. The CDR3 protein is CASSSRTAYGYTF. Here the CDR3 DNA reads TGTGCCAGCAGTTCCCGGACAGCTTATGGCTACACCTTC.

This clonotype was seen a handful of times. The rearrangement links TRBV27 to TRBJ2-1, with 7 bases matching TRBD1. CDR3 length equals 18 residues. The V gene's germline CDR1 is MNHEY and CDR2 SMNVEV (reference sequence). V shed 7 bases, J shed 5 bases, and the junction held 20 bases outside the gene matches. The CDR3 DNA reads TGTGCCAGCACCACCCTGGGTGGGGACGAGAGGGGGCACAATGAGCAGTTCTTC. Translation gives CASTTLGGDERGHNEQFF.

The gene calls are TRBV7-2 and TRBJ1-6; perhaps TRBD1 as D (5 bases). The V end was cut by 1 base, the J end by 9 bases, with 19 bases between. The CDR3 loop spans 17 amino acids. CDR1 and CDR2 (germline): SGHTA, FQGNSA. The CDR3: CASSLGPPGTLTSPLHF. CDR3 nucleotides: TGTGCCAGCAGCTTAGGACCGCCAGGGACGTTAACTTCACCCCTCCACTTT.

The sample holds a few counts of this clonotype. The chain combines TRBV19 with TRBJ2-5, with 8 bases lining up with TRBD2. Germline CDR1 reads LNHDA; CDR2 reads SQIVND (reference sequence). The CDR3 loop spans 15 amino acids. The junction had 10 bases not matched to a gene; V was cut back by 5 bases and J by 5 bases. The DNA of the CDR3 is TGTGCCAGTAGTGTCAGCGGGGGATACCGGGAGACCCAGTACTTC. Amino acid sequence: CASSVSGGYRETQYF.

This clonotype came up many times. This chain joins TRBV28 and TRBJ1-2; 12 nucleotides agree with TRBD1. The CDR3 is made up of 16 amino acids. Germline assignment: CDR1 MDHEN and CDR2 SYDVKM. J was trimmed by 7 bases and V by 5 bases; bases with no gene match: 11. CDR3 DNA: TGTGCCAGCAGTACCCCCCGGGACAGGGGGCCTCGTGGCTACACCTTC. Residues: CASSTPRDRGPRGYTF.

This clonotype came up many times. The gene calls are TRBV5-1 and TRBJ1-2; TRBD1 aligns across 7 bases. Looked up from germline, CDR1 is SGHRS and CDR2 is YFSETQ. J lost 2 bases, V lost 7 bases, and 11 bases had no gene match. This CDR3 has 15 amino acids. CDR3 loop: CASGNPTGLNYGYTF. The CDR3 nucleotides are TGCGCCAGCGGGAATCCGACAGGGTTAAACTATGGCTACACCTTC. Using reference TRBV5-1 and TRBJ1-2 for the parts outside the CDR3, the full variable domain is KAGVTQTPRYLIKTRGQQVTLSCSPISGHRSVSWYQQTPGQGLQFLFEYFSETQRNKGNFPGRFSGRQFSNSRSEMNVSTLELGDSALYLCASGNPTGLNYGYTFGSGTRLTVV.

This clonotype was counted a few times. The chain combines TRBV6-6 with TRBJ1-3, with D uncertain. Trimming shortened V by 0 bases and J by 2 bases, and 8 bases separated the two germline ends. The CDR3 covers 15 residues. The germline gives CDR1 MNHNY, CDR2 SVGAGI (reference sequence). The chain's CDR3 is CASSYSREAGNTIYF. CDR3 in DNA: TGTGCCAGCAGTTACTCGAGGGAGGCTGGAAACACCATATATTTT.

The chain is built from TRBV28 and TRBJ2-7; D is possibly TRBD1 (5 bases). Germline CDR1 is MDHEN and CDR2 is SYDVKM. V was clipped by 5 bases and J by 2 bases, with 13 bases between them. This CDR3 has 14 residues. The CDR3 DNA sequence: TGTGCCAGCAGTCCTCAGGGTCCTCCCTACGAGCAGTACGTC. Translation gives CASSPQGPPYEQYV.

This clonotype was recorded many times. This sequence joins TRBV7-8 and TRBJ2-7, with D perhaps being TRBD1 or TRBD2 (7 bases each). Trimming took off 3 bases at V and 4 bases at J, with 13 bases between the two ends. Germline V gives CDR1 SGHVS, CDR2 FQNEAQ. The CDR3 has 14 amino acids. Here the CDR3 reads CASSFQGGRYEQYF. The CDR3, as DNA: TGTGCCAGCAGCTTTCAGGGGGGGCGGTACGAGCAGTACTTC.

This clonotype was observed at least ten times. This chain uses TRBV5-1 with TRBJ2-3; the D is unclear. The germline V gene encodes CDR1 SGHRS and CDR2 YFSETQ. Trimming took off 4 bases at V and 0 bases at J, with 9 bases between the two ends. The CDR3 consists of 14 residues. CDR3 sequence: CASSPKSSTDTQYF. DNA of the CDR3: TGCGCCAGCAGCCCTAAGTCTAGCACAGATACGCAGTATTTT.

This clonotype was seen many times. The genes are TRBV5-1 and TRBJ2-4; D uncertain. This CDR3 has 15 amino acids. The V end lost 0 bases, the J end lost 1 base, and 8 bases lay between the germline ends. The germline V gene encodes CDR1 SGHRS and CDR2 YFSETQ. CDR3 sequence (DNA): TGCGCCAGCAGCTTGGATGGGTGGGCCAAAAACATTCAGTACTTC. This gives the protein CASSLDGWAKNIQYF.

This clonotype showed up just a few times. The chain couples TRBV6-5 to TRBJ2-1; TRBD2 agrees at 7 bases. In germline, CDR1 is MNHEY, CDR2 SVGAGI. The CDR3 is 14 amino acids. After removal of 8 bases from V and 8 bases from J, the junction contained 12 bases not matched to a gene. This CDR3 is CASLRAGVTDEQFF. CDR3 sequence (DNA): TGTGCCAGCCTTCGGGCGGGGGTCACGGATGAGCAGTTCTTC.

The genes are TRBV12-3 or TRBV12-4 and TRBJ1-3, with D hard to call. The CDR3 consists of 15 residues. V lost 8 bases, J lost 3 bases, and 17 bases lay in between. For the CDR3, the DNA is TGTGCCAGCTTGAGGTCCGGTTTTTTTGGAAACACCATATATTTT. Residues: CASLRSGFFGNTIYF.

This clonotype has more than one count but fewer than ten. V usage is TRBV7-9 and J usage is TRBJ1-5, with D unclear. V gave up 1 base and J gave up 4 bases, with 11 bases separating them. The CDR3 sequence is 15 residues long. In germline, CDR1 is SEHNR, CDR2 FQNEAQ (reference sequence). CDR3 DNA sequence: TGTGCCAGCAGCTTAGACGCGGCAGGTAATCAGCCCCAGCATTTT. This translates into CASSLDAAGNQPQHF.

The sample holds many counts of this clonotype. The chain couples TRBV5-1 to TRBJ2-2; no reliable D call. Per germline, CDR1 SGHRS and CDR2 YFSETQ. The CDR3 totals 13 residues. V was pared by 4 bases and J by 2 bases, with 6 bases between. As DNA, the CDR3 is TGCGCCAGCAGCATTCCTAACACCGGGGAGCTGTTTTTT. This gives the protein CASSIPNTGELFF.

V is TRBV4-1 and J is TRBJ1-4; D is ambiguous. Per germline, CDR1 MGHRA and CDR2 YSYEKL. This CDR3 is built from 12 residues. The ends were cut back, 0 bases at V and 7 bases at J, with 3 bases in the middle. The chain's CDR3 is CASSQDGEKLFF. Here the CDR3 DNA reads TGCGCCAGCAGCCAAGACGGTGAAAAACTGTTTTTT.

This clonotype was found a few times. V is TRBV5-1 and J is TRBJ2-3; 7 nucleotides agree with TRBD2. Trimming at V came to 4 bases and at J to 4 bases, leaving 6 bases not matched to a gene. This CDR3 region has 14 residues. Germline values: CDR1 SGHRS, CDR2 YFSETQ. CDR3 loop: CASSRGLVADTQYF. The CDR3, as DNA: TGCGCCAGCAGCCGAGGACTAGTGGCAGATACGCAGTATTTT. Variable domain in full (rest from reference TRBV5-1 and TRBJ2-3): KAGVTQTPRYLIKTRGQQVTLSCSPISGHRSVSWYQQTPGQGLQFLFEYFSETQRNKGNFPGRFSGRQFSNSRSEMNVSTLELGDSALYLCASSRGLVADTQYFGPGTRLTVL.

The chain employs TRBV6-2 or TRBV6-3 and TRBJ2-7, with 8 bases aligning to TRBD1. The CDR3 runs 16 residues. In germline, CDR1 is MNHEY, CDR2 SVGEGT. V lost 7 bases to trimming and J lost 2 bases; unmatched junction nucleotides: 13. CDR3 coding DNA: TGTGCCAGCACCCGGTATGGACAGGGACCCCCCTACGAGCAGTACTTC. Protein: CASTRYGQGPPYEQYF.

Ten or more counts support this clonotype. The gene calls are TRBV20-1 and TRBJ2-2; TRBD1 matches 8 bases. This CDR3 spans 15 amino acids. Trimming took 4 bases from V and 8 from J; bases not matched to a gene: 12. Germline values: CDR1 DFQATT, CDR2 SNEGSKA (reference sequence). CDR3: CSATDRGAGLGELFF. The DNA for the CDR3 is TGCAGTGCTACCGACAGGGGCGCAGGGCTAGGGGAGCTGTTTTTT.

This clonotype was recorded at least ten times. The chain uses TRBV5-1 and TRBJ1-2; 7 bases fit TRBD1. The CDR3 covers 14 residues. The V segment lost 1 base and the J segment 2 bases; nucleotides outside the gene matches: 2. CDR1 and CDR2 from the germline V gene are SGHRS and YFSETQ. CDR3 bases: TGCGCCAGCAGCTTGCAGGGACAGAACTATGGCTACACCTTC. Protein sequence: CASSLQGQNYGYTF.